This TCR beta chain was retrieved from a study of control samples from healthy donors and cancer patients. Per germline, CDR1 LGHNA and CDR2 YNFKEQ. CDR3 size: 14 residues. Between the trimmed V and J ends, which lost 0 bases and 7 bases, there was a span of 12 bases. Sequenced by immunoSEQ multiplex PCR; TCRdb stores in-frame clones only, minus some. The sample lists roughly 88,000 clones, 85% seen once, with approximately 20% in the top ten. Sequenced sample: blood. The chain couples TRBV4-2 to TRBJ1-1; D perhaps matches TRBD1 (5 bases). This sequence was found in a man aged 30-40 years in good health. The CDR3 DNA reads TGTGCCAGCAGCCAAGATACCCGGGACCTTGAAGCTTTCTTT. Translated: CASSQDTRDLEAFF.